Following are 26 T cell receptor beta chains from one sample sequenced in a study of cytomegalovirus exposure and HLA in healthy donors. It was with 60 Vbeta and 13 Jbeta primers that the PCR ran. Clones were sequenced by immunoSEQ multiplex PCR, and TCRdb holds only the in-frame ones, with some missing. This sample has about 150,000 clones; around 84% occur once, and the top ten carry about 2.5%. The sample taken for sequencing was PBMCs. The receptors shown here come from a boy younger than 10 in good health and CMV-seronegative.

The chain uses TRBV7-8 and TRBJ1-1; 12 nucleotides align to TRBD1. The CDR3 has 15 amino acids. V lost 7 bases and J lost 5; bases outside the gene matches: 8. CDR1 SGHVS and CDR2 FQNEAQ come from the germline V gene. CDR3 loop: CASTPSGQGATEAFF. CDR3 in DNA: TGTGCCAGCACCCCATCGGGACAGGGGGCTACTGAAGCTTTCTTT.

This sequence joins TRBV30 and TRBJ2-5; no clear D gene. The CDR3 covers 12 residues. Germline V lookup: CDR1 GTSNPN, CDR2 SVGIG (reference sequence). V lost 6 bases to trimming and J lost 3 bases, with 11 bases between them. Here the CDR3 DNA reads TGTGCCTGTCTTAGTAGAGAAGAGACCCAGTACTTC. Its protein product is CACLSREETQYF. Filled out from reference TRBV30 and TRBJ2-5, the complete variable domain reads SQTIHQWPATLVQPVGSPLSLECTVEGTSNPNLYWYRQAAGRGLQLLFYSVGIGQISSEVPQNLSASRPQDRQFILSSKKLLLSDSGFYLCACLSREETQYFGPGTRLLVL.

The chain has TRBV7-2 and TRBJ2-3; 7 bases fit TRBD2. J was trimmed by 1 base and V by 6 bases; bases with no gene match: 7. The CDR3 is made up of 15 amino acids. CDR1 is SGHTA and CDR2 is FQGNSA in the germline V gene. The CDR3 DNA follows: TGTGCCAGCAGTCGGGCTCGGGGGGGCACAGATACGCAGTATTTT. Amino acid sequence: CASSRARGGTDTQYF.

The chain is built from TRBV14 and TRBJ1-2; D might be TRBD1 (5 bases). V was clipped by 4 bases and J by 6 bases, with 18 bases between them. CDR1 and CDR2 (germline): SGHDN, FVKESK. The CDR3 is 15 amino acids. CDR3 nucleotide sequence: TGTGCCAGCAGCCTTACGGAATTGGACACTAATGGCTACACCTTC. Its translation is CASSLTELDTNGYTF.

The chain combines TRBV4-1 with TRBJ2-7; TRBD1 matches at 11 bases. J was trimmed by 6 bases and V by 4 bases; bases with no gene match: 8. This CDR3 spans 15 amino acids. Germline assignment: CDR1 MGHRA and CDR2 YSYEKL. The CDR3 sequence is CASSRGQGAIIEQYF. CDR3 nucleotide sequence: TGCGCCAGCAGCCGCGGACAGGGGGCCATAATCGAGCAGTACTTC.

The J gene is TRBJ2-4, the V gene TRBV29-1; weak D call: TRBD1 (6 bases). Trimming cost V 7 bases and J 5 bases, with 12 bases left between them. Looked up from germline, CDR1 is SQVTM and CDR2 is ANQGSEA. The CDR3 has 12 amino acids. Here the CDR3 reads CSGRYRENIQYF. CDR3 nucleotides: TGCAGCGGGCGATACAGGGAAAACATTCAGTACTTC.

V and J are TRBV5-8 and TRBJ2-3, with a possible D match to TRBD2 (6 bases). V was shortened by 4 bases and J by 4 bases, with 13 bases between the two germline ends. From germline, CDR1 is SGHTS and CDR2 YDEGEE. The CDR3 sequence is 14 residues long. CDR3 bases: TGTGCCAGCAGCATTTGGAGGGCGGCAGATACGCAGTATTTT. It is translated as CASSIWRAADTQYF.

The V gene is TRBV5-1, the J gene TRBJ2-7, with 7 bases identical to TRBD2. V shed 0 bases and J 0 bases; nucleotides not matched to a gene: 15. The germline CDR1 and CDR2 sequences are SGHRS and YFSETQ. The length of the CDR3 is 19 residues. This chain's CDR3 is CASSLGCSACLAVSYEQYF. CDR3 coding DNA: TGCGCCAGCAGCTTGGGGTGTTCGGCTTGCCTAGCGGTCTCCTACGAGCAGTACTTC.

The chain combines TRBV5-4 with TRBJ2-1, with 10 nucleotides matching TRBD2. Per germline, CDR1 SGHNT and CDR2 YYREEE (reference sequence). The CDR3 covers 15 residues. V was clipped by 0 bases and J by 7 bases; unmatched bases: 4. The CDR3 region is CASSLEPSGSNEQFF. CDR3 in DNA: TGTGCCAGCAGCTTGGAACCTAGCGGGAGTAATGAGCAGTTCTTC.

This chain uses TRBV4-3 with TRBJ1-1, with a weak D call TRBD1 (6 bases). There are 19 residues in the CDR3. V was trimmed by 1 base and J by 5 bases, leaving 26 bases between them. The germline V gene has CDR1 LGHNA and CDR2 YSLEER. CDR3 sequence: CASSQALIGTWGFGTEAFF. For the CDR3, the DNA is TGCGCCAGCAGCCAAGCCCTAATTGGGACATGGGGCTTTGGGACTGAAGCTTTCTTT.

CDR3 in amino acids: CASSLTGLLSNQPQHF. The CDR3 DNA follows: TGTGCCAGCAGTTTGACAGGGCTGTTGAGCAATCAGCCCCAGCATTTT. This sequence joins TRBV2 and TRBJ1-5, with 7 bases identical to TRBD1. The junction had 8 bases not matched to a gene; V was cut back by 5 bases and J by 1 base. Germline loops: CDR1 SNHLY, CDR2 FYNNEI. This CDR3 contains 16 residues.

This clone has a handful of counts. CDR3 DNA: TGTGCCAGCAGCCGACGATGGACAGGAAGCTCCTACGAGCAGTACTTC. Protein: CASSRRWTGSSYEQYF. The J gene is TRBJ2-7, the V gene TRBV14; 7 bases agree with TRBD1. The V gene's germline CDR1 is SGHDN and CDR2 FVKESK. With 4 bases clipped from V and 0 bases from J, the junction kept 9 bases outside the gene matches. The length of the CDR3 is 16 residues.

This clone was counted between two and nine times. The chain employs TRBV6-5 and TRBJ2-2, with D possibly being TRBD2 (5 bases). The CDR3 extends over 15 amino acids. Germline V lookup: CDR1 MNHEY, CDR2 SVGAGI. V shed 4 bases and J shed 1 base, with 10 bases lying between them. This CDR3 reads CASSWAGRNTGELFF. CDR3 bases: TGTGCCAGCAGTTGGGCGGGCAGGAACACCGGGGAGCTGTTTTTT.

Remarks on this clone: An end of the junction does not agree with germline; a read error may underlie this. The chain uses TRBV14 and TRBJ1-2; 7 bases fit TRBD1. The CDR3 is 20 amino acids. CDR1 and CDR2 from the germline V gene are SGHDN and FVKESK. As DNA, the CDR3 is TGTGCCAGCAGCCAAGGACTACGACAGGGTGGCCCCACCCGCTCCTATAGCTACACCTTC. Its protein is CASSQGLRQGGPTRSYSYTF. Combining the CDR3 with reference TRBV14 and TRBJ1-2 gives the whole variable domain EAGVTQFPSHSVIEKGQTVTLRCDPISGHDNLYWYRRVMGKEIKFLLHFVKESKQDESGMPNNRFLAERTGGTYSTLKVQPAELEDSGVYFCASSQGLRQGGPTRSYSYTFGSGTRLTVV.

In this sample, this clone turned up once. The genes are TRBV19 and TRBJ2-6; D unresolved. This CDR3 has 21 residues. Between the trimmed V and J ends, which lost 4 bases and 0 bases, there was a span of 25 bases. CDR1 is LNHDA and CDR2 is SQIVND in the germline V gene (reference sequence). This CDR3 reads CASSTATKWLDVGSGANVLTF. CDR3 coding DNA: TGTGCCAGTAGTACGGCGACAAAGTGGTTGGATGTTGGCTCTGGGGCCAACGTCCTGACTTTC.

This chain uses TRBV4-3 with TRBJ2-7, with D possibly matching TRBD2 (5 bases). Trimming pared 0 bases from V and 6 bases from J, leaving 24 bases between. CDR1 is LGHNA, CDR2 YSLEER, per germline. CDR3 length: 18 amino acids. The CDR3 region is CASSQDFAEGVVLGEQYV. The CDR3 nucleotides are TGCGCCAGCAGCCAAGATTTTGCCGAGGGAGTTGTCCTGGGCGAGCAGTACGTC.

V usage is TRBV6-4 and J usage is TRBJ2-2; TRBD2 matches 7 bases. Germline lookup yields CDR1 MRHNA and CDR2 SNTAGT. Trimming removed 3 bases from V and 7 bases from J; junction bases left unmatched: 11. This CDR3 is built from 16 residues. CDR3 region: CASSEIAGERGGELFF. DNA for the CDR3: TGTGCCAGCAGTGAGATCGCGGGAGAAAGGGGCGGGGAGCTGTTTTTT.

The rearrangement uses TRBV28 and TRBJ2-7, with D tentatively TRBD2 (5 bases). Trimming took 6 bases from V and 3 from J, leaving 12 bases between them. The CDR3 extends over 13 amino acids. Germline V CDR1 and CDR2: MDHEN, SYDVKM. The CDR3 DNA reads as TGTGCCAGCAGCAGAGCGGTGGGCTACGAGCAGTACTTC. Translating it yields CASSRAVGYEQYF. The whole variable domain, filled in from reference TRBV28 and TRBJ2-7, reads DVKVTQSSRYLVKRTGEKVFLECVQDMDHENMFWYRQDPGLGLRLIYFSYDVKMKEKGDIPEGYSVSREKKERFSLILESASTNQTSMYLCASSRAVGYEQYFGPGTRLTVT.

V is TRBV5-1 and J is TRBJ1-4; TRBD1 matches at 9 bases. The CDR3 covers 16 residues. CDR1 SGHRS and CDR2 YFSETQ come from the germline V gene. V gave up 1 base and J gave up 1 base; unmatched junction bases: 2. The CDR3 region is CASSLMGQGTNEKLFF. CDR3 nucleotides: TGCGCCAGCAGCTTGATGGGACAGGGAACTAATGAAAAACTGTTTTTT.

On this clone itself: The junction departs from the called germline gene at one end, perhaps through a read error. The chain recombines TRBV7-9 with TRBJ1-6; D possibly corresponds to TRBD1 (6 bases). This CDR3 contains 14 residues. The V gene's germline CDR1 is SEHNR and CDR2 FQNEAQ (reference sequence). CDR3 amino acids: CASSFYREQSPLHF. The CDR3 DNA is TGTGCCAGTAGCTTCTACAGGGAACAATCACCCCTCCACTTT.

The chain employs TRBV28 and TRBJ2-2; 9 bases are a match to TRBD1. The CDR3 runs to 16 residues. In germline, CDR1 is MDHEN, CDR2 SYDVKM. V trimming: 2 bases; J trimming: 8 bases; junction bases outside the gene matches: 9. The CDR3 DNA is TGTGCCAGCAGTTTACTTCCGACAGGGGGTACGGGGGAGCTGTTTTTT. Its translation: CASSLLPTGGTGELFF. The entire variable domain, with the rest obtained from reference TRBV28 and TRBJ2-2, is as follows: DVKVTQSSRYLVKRTGEKVFLECVQDMDHENMFWYRQDPGLGLRLIYFSYDVKMKEKGDIPEGYSVSREKKERFSLILESASTNQTSMYLCASSLLPTGGTGELFFGEGSRLTVL.

V usage is TRBV5-1 and J usage is TRBJ2-5; 9 nucleotides agree with TRBD2. Losses at the gene ends were 1 base for V and 1 base for J; bases not matched to a gene: 2. This CDR3 contains 15 residues. Germline-derived CDR1 and CDR2 are SGHRS and YFSETQ. This CDR3 reads CASSLSRGGQETQYF. The CDR3 nucleotides are TGCGCCAGCAGCTTGTCGCGGGGGGGCCAAGAGACCCAGTACTTC.

V and J are TRBV4-1 and TRBJ1-1, with TRBD1 matching 10 bases. The germline V gene encodes CDR1 MGHRA and CDR2 YSYEKL. CDR3 length: 16 residues. With 3 bases clipped from V and 2 bases from J, the junction kept 6 bases outside the gene matches. CDR3 in amino acids: CASSHGQGEINTEAFF. CDR3 DNA: TGCGCCAGCAGCCACGGACAGGGGGAAATAAACACTGAAGCTTTCTTT.

The rearrangement uses TRBV7-6 and TRBJ2-7; TRBD2 aligns across 8 bases. Germline-derived CDR1 and CDR2 are SGHVS and FNYEAQ. Unmatched junction bases numbered 14, after V lost 4 bases and J lost 3 bases. The CDR3 has 17 residues. CDR3 in DNA: TGTGCCAGCAGCTGGTTGACTAGCGCGGCGATGAGCTACGAGCAGTACTTC. Its protein product is CASSWLTSAAMSYEQYF.

This clone occurred once. V and J are TRBV6-1 and TRBJ1-2, with D tentatively TRBD1 (5 bases). Germline V gene lookup returns CDR1 MNHNS and CDR2 SASEGT. This CDR3 region has 17 residues. V lost 3 bases, J lost 8 bases, and 25 bases lay in between. The CDR3 nucleotides read TGTGCCAGCAGTGACATTAGACAGTCGCGGTGGAGTTGGGGCTACACCTTC. Translating gives CASSDIRQSRWSWGYTF.

The V gene is TRBV7-6, the J gene TRBJ1-4, with unresolved D. In germline, CDR1 is SGHVS, CDR2 FNYEAQ. This CDR3 comprises 16 residues. Trimming removed 5 bases at V and 8 bases at J, with 21 bases between. CDR3 nucleotide sequence: TGTGCCAGCAGCCAGAGTTCCAGTGGGCTATGGGAAAAACTGTTTTTT. The encoded protein is CASSQSSSGLWEKLFF.